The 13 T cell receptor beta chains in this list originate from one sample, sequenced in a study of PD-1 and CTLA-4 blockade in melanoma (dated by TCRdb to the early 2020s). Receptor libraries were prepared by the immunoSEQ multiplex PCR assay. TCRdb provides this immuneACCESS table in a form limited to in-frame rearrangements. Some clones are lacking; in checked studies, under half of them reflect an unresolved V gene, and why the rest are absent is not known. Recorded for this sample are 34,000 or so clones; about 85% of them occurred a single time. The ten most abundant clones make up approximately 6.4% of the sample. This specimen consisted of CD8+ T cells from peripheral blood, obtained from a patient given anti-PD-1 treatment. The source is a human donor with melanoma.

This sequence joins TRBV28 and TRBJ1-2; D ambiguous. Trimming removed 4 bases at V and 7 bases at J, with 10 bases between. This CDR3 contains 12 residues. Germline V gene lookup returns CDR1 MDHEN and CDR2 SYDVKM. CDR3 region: CASSYLPSGYTF. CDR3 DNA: TGTGCCAGCAGTTATCTGCCGAGTGGCTACACCTTC.

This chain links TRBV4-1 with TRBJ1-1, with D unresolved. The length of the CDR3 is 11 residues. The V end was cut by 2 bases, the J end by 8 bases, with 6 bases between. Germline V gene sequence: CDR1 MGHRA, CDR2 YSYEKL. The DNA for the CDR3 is TGCGCCAGCAGCCAAAACTTGGAAGCTTTCTTT. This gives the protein CASSQNLEAFF.

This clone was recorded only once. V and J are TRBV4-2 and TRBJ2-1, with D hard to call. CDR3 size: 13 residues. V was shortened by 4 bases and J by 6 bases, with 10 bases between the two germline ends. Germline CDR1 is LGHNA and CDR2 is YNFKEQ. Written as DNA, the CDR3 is TGTGCCAGCAGCCGGATGTCCGGCAATGAGCAGTTCTTC. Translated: CASSRMSGNEQFF.

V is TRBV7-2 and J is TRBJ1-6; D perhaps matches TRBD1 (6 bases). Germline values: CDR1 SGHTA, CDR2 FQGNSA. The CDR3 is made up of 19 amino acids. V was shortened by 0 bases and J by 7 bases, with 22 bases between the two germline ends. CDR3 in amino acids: CASSLAYWGLQGLNSPLHF. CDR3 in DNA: TGTGCCAGCAGCTTAGCCTATTGGGGACTTCAGGGGTTGAATTCACCCCTCCACTTT.

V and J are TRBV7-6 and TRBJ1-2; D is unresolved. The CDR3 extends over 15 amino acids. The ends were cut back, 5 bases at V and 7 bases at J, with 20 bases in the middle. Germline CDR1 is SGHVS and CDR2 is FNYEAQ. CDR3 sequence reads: CASSHRAGFEGGYTF. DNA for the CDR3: TGTGCCAGCAGCCATCGCGCCGGTTTCGAAGGTGGCTACACCTTC.

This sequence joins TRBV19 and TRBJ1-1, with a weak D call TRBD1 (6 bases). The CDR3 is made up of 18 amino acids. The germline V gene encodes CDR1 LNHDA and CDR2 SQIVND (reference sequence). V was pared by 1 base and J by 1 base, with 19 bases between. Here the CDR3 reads CASSIGPWMTGQNTEAFF. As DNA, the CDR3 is TGTGCCAGTAGTATAGGACCCTGGATGACAGGTCAGAACACTGAAGCTTTCTTT.

CDR3 DNA sequence: TGTGCCAGCAGCCCAGTAGGCAGCCGGGGTTCCTACGAGCAGTACTTC. Translation: CASSPVGSRGSYEQYF. This chain connects TRBV7-2 to TRBJ2-7, with D possibly matching TRBD2 (5 bases). The germline V gene has CDR1 SGHTA and CDR2 FQGNSA. CDR3 size: 16 residues. Trimming left V 5 bases short and J 1 base short, with 18 bases between.

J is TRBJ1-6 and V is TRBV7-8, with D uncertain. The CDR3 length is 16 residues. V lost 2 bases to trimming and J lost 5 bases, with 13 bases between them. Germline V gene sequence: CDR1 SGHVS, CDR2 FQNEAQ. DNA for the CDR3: TGTGCCAGCAGCTTACCTGGTCAGTTCCATAATTCACCCCTCCACTTT. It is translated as CASSLPGQFHNSPLHF.

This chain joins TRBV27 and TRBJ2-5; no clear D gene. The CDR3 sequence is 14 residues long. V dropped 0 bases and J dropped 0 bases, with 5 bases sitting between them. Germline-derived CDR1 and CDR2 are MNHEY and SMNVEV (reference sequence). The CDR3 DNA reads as TGTGCCAGCAGTTTATCGGCAAACCAAGAGACCCAGTACTTC. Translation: CASSLSANQETQYF.

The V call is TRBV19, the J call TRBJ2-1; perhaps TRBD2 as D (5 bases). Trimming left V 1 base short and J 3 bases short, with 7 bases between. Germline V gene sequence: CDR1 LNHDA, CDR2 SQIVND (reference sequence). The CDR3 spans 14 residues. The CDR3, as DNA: TGTGCCAGTAGTATAGCCGGGGTCTACAATGAGCAGTTCTTC. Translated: CASSIAGVYNEQFF.

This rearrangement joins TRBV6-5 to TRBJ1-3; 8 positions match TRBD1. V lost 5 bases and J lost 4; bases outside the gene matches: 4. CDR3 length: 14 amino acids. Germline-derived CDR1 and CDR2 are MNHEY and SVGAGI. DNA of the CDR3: TGTGCCAGCAGTACGACAGGGGTGGGAAACACCATATATTTT. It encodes CASSTTGVGNTIYF.

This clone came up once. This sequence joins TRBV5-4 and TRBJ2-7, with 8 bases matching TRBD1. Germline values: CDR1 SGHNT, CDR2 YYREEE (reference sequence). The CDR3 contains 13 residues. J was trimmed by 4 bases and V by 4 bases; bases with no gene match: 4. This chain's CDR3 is CASSGTGEYEQYF. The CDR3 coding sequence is TGTGCCAGCAGCGGGACAGGTGAATACGAGCAGTACTTC.

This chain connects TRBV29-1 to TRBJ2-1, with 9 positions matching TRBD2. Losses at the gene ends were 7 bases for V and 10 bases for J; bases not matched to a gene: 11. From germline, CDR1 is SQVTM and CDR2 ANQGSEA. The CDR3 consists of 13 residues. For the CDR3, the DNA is TGCAGCGCCACAGCGGGGGGCGTAGCGGAGCAGTTCTTC. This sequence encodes CSATAGGVAEQFF.